This T cell receptor (beta chain) was identified in a study of blood T cell repertoires in COVID-19. Original methodology: Estimates of nucleated cell counts were drawn from the amplification of reference gene primers. The method was immunoSEQ multiplex PCR; TCRdb's version includes in-frame clones alone and lacks a portion of them. The V and J calls and clone size are taken from that table; D and trimming were inferred from the DNA. This repertoire shows about 100,000 clones, roughly 92% found once; its top ten account for around 5.7%. This clone appeared once. V lost 1 base and J 7 bases, leaving 17 bases between the germline ends. Germline-derived CDR1 and CDR2 are SGHVS and FNYEAQ. The length of the CDR3 is 16 residues.

The chain employs TRBV7-6 and TRBJ2-1; TRBD2 is a possible D gene (6 bases). The clonotype comes from a man aged 70 or older with acute or convalescent COVID-19. Sequencing used peripheral blood. The CDR3 bases are TGTGCCAGCAGCTTAGTAGCGGCCACATGGAAAAATGAGCAGTTCTTC. Its protein product is CASSLVAATWKNEQFF. Together with reference TRBV7-6 and TRBJ2-1, the CDR3 gives the full variable domain: GAGVSQSPRYKVTKRGQDVALRCDPISGHVSLYWYRQALGQGPEFLTYFNYEAQQDKSGLPNDRFSAERPEGSISTLTIQRTEQRDSAMYRCASSLVAATWKNEQFFGPGTRLTVL.